Sequencing of this TCR beta chain was carried out in a study of T cell responses to AZD1222 COVID-19 vaccine. Generated by immunoSEQ multiplex PCR, the TCRdb table keeps only in-frame clones and is missing some. Of tens of thousands of clones detected, roughly nine tenths appear once; the ten largest clones hold roughly 5.3%. The CDR3 consists of 12 residues. With 6 bases removed from V and 8 bases from J, the gap between germline ends came to 13 bases. The sample was peripheral blood, taken 28 days after the second AZD1222 dose. The chain employs TRBV12-3 or TRBV12-4 and TRBJ1-1, with D unresolved. This sequence was found in an adult who received the AZD1222 COVID-19 vaccine. The DNA for the CDR3 is TGTGCCAGCAGCCGCGGTGGGAGAGAAGCTTTCTTT. It codes for CASSRGGREAFF.